This TCR beta chain was identified in a study of blood T cell repertoires in COVID-19. About the research overall: COVID-19 samples collected from the United States, Italy and Spain covered acute and convalescent phases.

This CDR3 has 13 amino acids. J gave up 2 bases and V 7 bases, and 4 bases lay outside the gene matches. Germline V gene sequence: CDR1 SGHRS, CDR2 YFSETQ. As processed by the authors: From reference gene primer amplification, estimates of nucleated cell counts were derived. Generated by immunoSEQ multiplex PCR, the TCRdb table keeps only in-frame clones and is missing some. V and J calls and clone size are copied from that table; D and trimming were computed from the DNA. The top ten clones hold 2% to 3% of a sample with about 250,000 clones, 80% to 90% of them seen once. The gene calls are TRBV5-1 and TRBJ1-2; 8 bases line up with TRBD1. The TCR was taken from a woman in her twenties or thirties with acute COVID-19. The sequencing sample was made of PBMCs or T cells enriched from blood (not recorded which). CDR3 loop: CASSRGRNYGYTF. Written as DNA, the CDR3 is TGCGCCAGCTCCAGGGGGCGCAACTATGGCTACACCTTC.